The entry that follows covers one T cell receptor (beta chain) sequence. Its antigen is not yet known. Base qualities were left out, and no much larger clone turns up one base away. The sample originates from a study of blood T cell repertoires in COVID-19 (dated by TCRdb to about 2020). Study-level background: Samples covering the acute and convalescent phases of COVID-19 were provided by collaborators in the United States, Italy and Spain. The material from the prospective study consisted of cDNA or gDNA derived from T cells, B-cell-depleted T cells, or PBMCs. Deeply sampled blood TCRbeta repertoires from subjects exposed to, actively infected with, or recovered from COVID-19 were included in the dataset. The repertoires were released in a freely available public database meant as a resource for research on the immune response to SARS-CoV-2. Samples came from the ongoing ImmuneRACE study (first 160 participants) plus 1,254 subjects from 6 global collaborators. The sample metadata nearly always contained a de-identified subject ID, COVID-19 status, age in years and sex. Where available, HLA class I and class II types were taken from metadata supplied by the sample provider and were not determined by assay-based typing.

Collaborating institutions collected whole blood in K2EDTA tubes following their own protocols. For TCRbeta analysis, collaborators shipped samples as frozen whole blood, isolated PBMCs, or DNA extracted from either of those sample types. TCRbeta CDR3 regions were amplified from genomic DNA by means of the immunoSEQ Assay, a bias-controlled multiplex PCR. On the authors' methods: The number of nucleated cells in each sample was estimated from the amplification of reference gene primers within the assay. To quantify the absolute abundance of each unique TCRbeta CDR3 rearrangement, sequence reads were collapsed and filtered. Productive Simpson clonality was computed per sample as the square root of Simpson's diversity index over productive rearrangements. Entries here come from immuneACCESS through TCRdb and include only in-frame sequences with V and J called. Some clones fail to appear in such tables; in the studies checked, an unresolved V gene covers under half of the shortfall, and the cause of the remainder is unknown. V and J calls and clone size follow that table, whereas D and trimming were derived from the DNA. Across this sample there are roughly 86,000 clones, with 85% seen only once. Of the sample, 3% to 4% is held by the ten largest clones.

Results and caveats for the whole study, not just this receptor: The amount of clinical and demographic metadata varied by source and participant and was provided uncurated.

The sample was peripheral blood. The sequence was obtained from a man aged 50 or older with acute or convalescent COVID-19.

The DNA sequence is TGTGCCAGCAGCTTACAGGGTCCAACTAATGAAAAACTGTTTTTT. Its amino acids are CASSLQGPTNEKLFF. This chain joins TRBV7-2 to TRBJ1-4; a tentative D match to TRBD1 spans 5 bases. Trimming at the junction amounts to 2 bases on V and 0 bases on J, and the germline ends lie 7 bases apart. The germline V gene yields SGHTA for CDR1 and FQGNSA for CDR2. Spanning cysteine to phenylalanine, the CDR3 consists of 15 amino acids. CDR3 DNA is the only sequence kept; it has 45 bases, read in frame from the first base.